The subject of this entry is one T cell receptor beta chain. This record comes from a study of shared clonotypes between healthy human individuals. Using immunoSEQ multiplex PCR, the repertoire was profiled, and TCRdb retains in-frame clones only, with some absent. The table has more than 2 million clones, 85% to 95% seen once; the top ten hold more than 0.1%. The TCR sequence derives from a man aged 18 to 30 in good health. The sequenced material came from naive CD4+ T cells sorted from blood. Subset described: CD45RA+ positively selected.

The CDR3 DNA reads TGTGCCAGCAGTGAAGAGGGATCGGGCTATGGCTACACCTTC. Protein: CASSEEGSGYGYTF. The chain uses TRBV2 and TRBJ1-2; D unresolved. Germline CDR1 SNHLY, CDR2 FYNNEI. The germline V and J ends were trimmed by 1 base and 4 bases, with 10 bases remaining between them. This CDR3 spans 14 amino acids.